This passage covers 3 T cell receptor beta chains from one sample sequenced in a study of control samples from healthy donors and cancer patients. TCRdb keeps only in-frame clones here, not all; method: immunoSEQ multiplex PCR. Seen here are roughly 450,000 clones, 75% to 95% observed once, and the top ten hold around 6.5%. Sequences were obtained from PBMCs. These receptor sequences come from a man aged 40-50 years with head and neck cancer.

The chain is built from TRBV18 and TRBJ1-5, with D hard to call. Trimming removed 1 base at V and 2 bases at J, with 9 bases between. The CDR3 length is 15 residues. Germline V gives CDR1 KGHSH, CDR2 LQKENI. The CDR3 sequence: CASSPQGYGNQPQHF. In DNA, the CDR3 is TGTGCCAGCTCACCACAGGGCTACGGCAATCAGCCCCAGCATTTT.

This clone occurred once. The chain recombines TRBV11-2 with TRBJ1-6; TRBD1 might be the D (5 bases). Germline lookup yields CDR1 SGHAT and CDR2 FQNNGV. V was cut by 5 bases and J by 8 bases, with 19 bases left in between. The CDR3 consists of 16 residues. CDR3 bases: TGTGCCAGCAGCCCGTCGGGGCCTATTGGCGATTCACCCCTCCACTTT. Translation gives CASSPSGPIGDSPLHF.

J is TRBJ2-7 and V is TRBV2, with D tentatively TRBD1 (5 bases). Trimming took 3 bases from V and 2 from J, leaving 11 bases between them. The length of the CDR3 is 14 residues. Germline V gene data show CDR1 as SNHLY and CDR2 as FYNNEI. The CDR3 here is CASSDLADTYEQYF. The CDR3 coding sequence is TGTGCCAGCAGTGATCTCGCGGACACCTACGAGCAGTACTTC.